This T cell receptor beta chain was captured in a study of T-cell memory formation after mild COVID-19. Germline V gene lookup returns CDR1 SGHDN and CDR2 FVKESK. The CDR3 has 14 residues. Between the trimmed V and J ends, which lost 2 bases and 4 bases, there was a span of 11 bases. There are a few counts of this clonotype. TCRdb used MiXCR to reprocess the 5' RACE reads, holding one entry per CDR3 protein. The sample holds about 260,000 distinct CDR3 sequences; roughly 17% are singletons and the top ten take about a fifth. Sample: PBMCs or a T cell subset sorted from them (not recorded which). The source of this sequence is a young man who had mild COVID-19 (a few samples of this study predate the infection). Cell type and time point are not known. This sequence joins TRBV14 and TRBJ2-5, with TRBD1 as a possible D gene (6 bases). The DNA of the CDR3 is TGTGCCAGCAGCCAAATACAGGGCCGAGAGACCCAGTACTTC. It codes for CASSQIQGRETQYF.